The rows below give T cell receptor beta chains drawn from one sample of a study of neurological immune-mediated disorders. TCRdb processed the 5' RACE reads anew with MiXCR; each CDR3 protein has one entry. This table has tens of thousands of distinct CDR3 sequences, more than 5% appearing once. The sample taken for sequencing was CD4+ T cells from blood. The receptors come from a woman aged 18-29 years with multiple sclerosis. Each CDR3 is given without its conserved first and last residue. Fields, in order: CDR3 protein, J gene, D gene, V gene. A D gene is named only where the DNA matches it firmly.

CDR3: ASSLRQGGNQPQH
J: TRBJ1-5
D: TRBD1
V: TRBV12-3/TRBV12-4

CDR3: AIRTTLGQETQY
J: TRBJ2-5
D: -
V: TRBV10-3

CDR3: ASSVAPGAQETQY
J: TRBJ2-5
D: -
V: TRBV9

CDR3: ASSLALDGTAGGETQY
J: TRBJ2-5
D: -
V: TRBV5-5

CDR3: ASSDISGYTGELF
J: TRBJ2-2
D: -
V: TRBV9

CDR3: ASSLAEADNSPLH
J: TRBJ1-6
D: -
V: TRBV5-1

CDR3: ASSPFGQATSGNTIY
J: TRBJ1-3
D: TRBD1
V: TRBV18

CDR3: ASSLAGSRNTEAF
J: TRBJ1-1
D: -
V: TRBV7-2

CDR3: ASSFLAGGGLANEQF
J: TRBJ2-1
D: TRBD2
V: TRBV5-1

CDR3: ASGLNGATEAF
J: TRBJ1-1
D: -
V: TRBV12-5

CDR3: ASSTRTGAGYEQY
J: TRBJ2-7
D: TRBD1
V: TRBV3-1

CDR3: SASRRRAGPFGDTQY
J: TRBJ2-3
D: -
V: TRBV20-1

CDR3: ASSQNPGQANNEQF
J: TRBJ2-1
D: TRBD1
V: TRBV5-1

CDR3: ASSQGQVRGTDTQY
J: TRBJ2-3
D: -
V: TRBV28

CDR3: ASSLGPKNTEAF
J: TRBJ1-1
D: -
V: TRBV11-3

CDR3: ASSPGQVAQETQY
J: TRBJ2-5
D: TRBD1
V: TRBV12-3/TRBV12-4

CDR3: ASSSFWGGSYNEQF
J: TRBJ2-1
D: -
V: TRBV7-2

CDR3: ASRPTSGGGHEQF
J: TRBJ2-1
D: TRBD2
V: TRBV12-3/TRBV12-4

CDR3: ASSQGGLAGADTQY
J: TRBJ2-3
D: TRBD2
V: TRBV3-1

CDR3: ASRHPGQGGGYT
J: TRBJ1-2
D: TRBD1
V: TRBV7-2

CDR3: ASSHGSSYEQY
J: TRBJ2-7
D: -
V: TRBV14

CDR3: ATSGWGNTDTQY
J: TRBJ2-3
D: -
V: TRBV24-1

CDR3: ASSALQGRADTQY
J: TRBJ2-3
D: -
V: TRBV7-2

CDR3: ASSSGNTEAF
J: TRBJ1-1
D: -
V: TRBV18